One TCR beta chain is described in this entry. This clonotype is medium-sized (0.01 to 0.1%) in terms of sample share. Its antigen is still unknown. The sample holds no much larger clone one base away, and base qualities are not on file. This specimen comes from a study of spatial heterogeneity in lung cancer (dated by TCRdb to between 2018 and 2021). Notes on the research overall: Beta-chain transcripts were consistently detected in greater numbers than alpha-chain transcripts, which likely reflected higher beta-chain transcript abundance. In non-small cell lung cancer, the study made a quantitative comparison of TCR alpha and beta repertoires among multiple tumor regions, matched nontumor lung and blood. At surgery, both alpha and beta chains were TCR-sequenced in 200 to 250 tumor regions, fewer than 80 matched nontumor lung samples and a few dozen PBMC samples. In the raw uncorrected reads, each unique combination of TCR and UMI appeared more than ten times on average. TCR repertoire features were related to nonsynonymous mutation counts determined by whole-exome sequencing of tumor tissue.

What the time point label conveys for this sample: sample taken at primary tumor resection. The donors were about 71 patients from the lung TRACERx cohort who had early-stage, untreated non-small cell lung cancer. Whole RNA extracted from tumor and nontumor lung tissue, or from cryopreserved PBMC samples, was used for TCR sequencing without cell sorting. Only patients for whom sufficient RNA was available from at least two tumor regions were selected for TCR sequencing. Before selection, tumor and adjacent nontumor lung specimens were reviewed by a lung pathologist. Study-wide conclusions, independent of this receptor: Additional single-cell paired TCR alpha and beta sequencing was considered necessary to confirm, at a functional level, the hypothesis that regional TCRs recognize regional mutations.

The library was built by means of 5' RACE. Sequencing took place on a NextSeq 500. To allow correction of PCR and sequencing errors, the TCR library protocol tagged every TCR cDNA molecule with a unique molecular identifier. From the authors' description of their analysis: Decombinator tools were used for TCR identification, UMI-based error correction and CDR3 extraction. Expanded TCRs were defined as those above a frequency of 2 per 1,000, corresponding to the top 1% of the tumor frequency distribution. Renyi diversity was calculated using the R vegan package after each repertoire was subsampled 100 times to 5,000 TCRs. CDR3 similarity networks were built from amino acid triplet string-kernel similarity, connecting CDR3s with pairwise similarity above 0.82. TCRdb took the public reads, trimmed them with fastp at Q25, ran MiXCR for clone calling and kept in-frame beta chains. Under each unique CDR3 protein, matching rows form one entry showing the most common genes and DNA. The authors' filters were not applied to this entry. Across this sample there are about 3,300 distinct CDR3 sequences, with roughly 3% seen only once. The ten largest clones represent 12% of the sample.

The cysteine opens and the phenylalanine closes a CDR3 of 16 amino acids. Just the 48-base CDR3 DNA is kept, in frame starting at base 1. After removal of 4 bases from V and 1 base from J, the junction retains 11 bases not matched to a gene. CDR1 is given as SGHNT and CDR2 as YYREEE, both from the germline V gene (reference sequence). The rearranged chain carries TRBV5-4 and TRBJ2-7, and 7 junctional nucleotides match TRBD1. This TCR derives from a female donor with early-stage non-small cell lung cancer. The sample consisted of normal lung tissue next to the tumor, taken at surgery. The CDR3 loop reads CASSSFGTAPSYEQYF. The sequenced DNA: TGTGCCAGCAGCAGCTTTGGGACAGCACCTTCCTACGAGCAGTACTTC.